This T cell receptor (beta chain) was observed in a study of blood T cell repertoires in COVID-19. For the study at large: Samples taken during acute and convalescent COVID-19 were collected in the United States, Italy and Spain. The analysed material was cDNA or gDNA that came from T cells, B-cell-depleted T cells, or PBMCs.

CDR1 LNHDA and CDR2 SQIVND come from the germline V gene (reference sequence). This CDR3 comprises 13 residues. V was pared by 3 bases and J by 5 bases, with 8 bases between. Authors' data handling: Quantification of nucleated cells was approximated via reference gene primer amplification. Sequencing used immunoSEQ multiplex PCR; TCRdb keeps in-frame clones, though not all of them. V and J calls and clone size are as listed in that table; D and trimming were resolved from the DNA. The sample has under 300,000 clones, around 87% seen once. The sequenced material came from peripheral blood. The TCR comes from a woman in her seventies with active or convalescent COVID-19. The chain is built from TRBV19 and TRBJ1-5; D is perhaps TRBD1 (6 bases). The CDR3 spells CASSMWTDQPQHF. The CDR3 nucleotides are TGTGCCAGTAGTATGTGGACAGATCAGCCCCAGCATTTT. Full variable domain (outside the CDR3, taken from reference TRBV19 and TRBJ1-5): DGGITQSPKYLFRKEGQNVTLSCEQNLNHDAMYWYRQDPGQGLRLIYYSQIVNDFQKGDIAEGYSVSREKKESFPLTVTSAQKNPTAFYLCASSMWTDQPQHFGDGTRLSIL.